This T cell receptor beta chain was sequenced during a study of identifying expanded T cells in peripheral blood. Notes on the study in general: Two-week clone count variance significantly increased as total template count grew. About 1.2 clones differed between technical replicates, versus approximately 17 and 20 over time.

In the case of this clone: As yet, its antigen is unknown.

No infections or other immune events were documented during collection. Assay used: immunoSEQ multiplex PCR; TCRdb lists only in-frame clones, some missing. Of more than 95,000 clones in the sample, more than 80% are singletons; the top ten hold approximately 3%. CDR1 is MNHEY and CDR2 is SVGAGI in the germline V gene. Trimming took 7 bases from V and 4 from J, leaving 13 bases between them. This CDR3 is 14 amino acids long. This sequence joins TRBV6-5 and TRBJ2-2, with a possible D match to TRBD2 (6 bases). Sequencing input: blood. This clonotype was obtained from a person between 18 and 69 years old in good health. CDR3 nucleotide sequence: TGTGCCAGCAAAGCGGGTGGGGGCACCGGGGAGCTGTTTTTT. This codes for CASKAGGGTGELFF.